A single sample is the source of the 31 T cell receptor beta chains below, sequenced in a study of PD-L1 blockade in urothelial cancer. Sequencing used immunoSEQ multiplex PCR; TCRdb keeps in-frame clones, though not all of them. The sample has about 80,000 clones; 87% are singletons. The sample here was PBMCs, taken around atezolizumab (anti-PD-L1) treatment. These receptors were taken from a woman aged 70-85 years with urothelial cancer.

The chain couples TRBV9 to TRBJ2-3; 11 nucleotides agree with TRBD1. This CDR3 is 17 amino acids long. The V segment lost 0 bases and the J segment 6 bases; nucleotides outside the gene matches: 9. From germline, CDR1 is SGDLS and CDR2 YYNGEE. The DNA of the CDR3 is TGTGCCAGCAGCGTAGCTTCCCCGGGACAGGGGGTCGATACGCAGTATTTT. Translation gives CASSVASPGQGVDTQYF. The complete variable domain, with remaining parts taken from reference TRBV9 and TRBJ2-3, reads DSGVTQTPKHLITATGQRVTLRCSPRSGDLSVYWYQQSLDQGLQFLIQYYNGEERAKGNILERFSAQQFPDLHSELNLSSLELGDSALYFCASSVASPGQGVDTQYFGPGTRLTVL.

This rearrangement joins TRBV19 to TRBJ1-3; D may be TRBD1 (5 bases). Germline-derived CDR1 and CDR2 are LNHDA and SQIVND (reference sequence). The germline V and J ends were trimmed by 5 bases and 0 bases, with 11 bases remaining between them. The CDR3 runs to 15 residues. The CDR3 loop is CASSAGDFSGNTIYF. In DNA form, the CDR3 reads TGTGCCAGTAGTGCTGGGGACTTCTCTGGAAACACCATATATTTT.

A word on this clone: This sample also contains other DNA sequences that code for the same CDR3. DNA of the CDR3: TGCGCCAGCAGCCTTCAAGAGACCCAGTACTTC. Amino acid sequence: CASSLQETQYF. The chain links TRBV5-1 to TRBJ2-5; D is unresolved. The germline V and J ends were trimmed by 4 bases and 2 bases, with 3 bases remaining between them. The CDR3 consists of 11 residues. Germline values: CDR1 SGHRS, CDR2 YFSETQ.

This chain uses TRBV5-4 with TRBJ2-5; 12 bases are shared with TRBD2. Germline V gene lookup returns CDR1 SGHNT and CDR2 YYREEE (reference sequence). V was pared by 2 bases and J by 2 bases, with 4 bases of the junction left unmatched. This CDR3 region has 16 residues. In DNA form, the CDR3 reads TGTGCCAGCAGCTTACGACTAGCGGGAGCTCAAGAGACCCAGTACTTC. It is translated as CASSLRLAGAQETQYF.

The gene calls are TRBV5-1 and TRBJ2-1; 9 bases are a match to TRBD2. The CDR3 has 17 amino acids. The V gene's germline CDR1 is SGHRS and CDR2 YFSETQ. The V gene end was trimmed by 3 bases and the J gene end by 8 bases; junction bases not matched to a gene: 15. The DNA for the CDR3 is TGCGCCAGCAGCTCCAGTACCTTGGGACTAGCTGGCGATGAGCAGTTCTTC. It encodes CASSSSTLGLAGDEQFF.

Only a few counts were recorded for this clone. Because the CDR3 is missing its conserved closing phenylalanine or tryptophan, this is likely a read error. The DNA is omitted, as the CDR3 cannot be located on it reliably, and the CDR3 follows TCRdb's listing. The chain is built from TRBV14 and TRBJ1-4; TRBD1 was called by the table and not checked on the DNA. The CDR3 has 11 residues if both end residues are counted. Germline V gives CDR1 SGHDN, CDR2 FVKESK. The chain's CDR3 is CASSQEGTGGV.

This chain connects TRBV7-2 to TRBJ2-2; 8 bases line up with TRBD2. CDR1 and CDR2 (germline): SGHTA, FQGNSA. The CDR3 runs 16 residues. V shed 1 base, J shed 3 bases, and the junction held 4 bases outside the gene matches. DNA for the CDR3: TGTGCCAGCAGCTTAGATAGCGGGGCCTACACCGGGGAGCTGTTTTTT. This translates into CASSLDSGAYTGELFF. Drawing the rest from reference TRBV7-2 and TRBJ2-2, the complete variable domain is GAGVSQSPSNKVTEKGKDVELRCDPISGHTALYWYRQSLGQGLEFLIYFQGNSAPDKSGLPSDRFSAERTGGSVSTLTIQRTQQEDSAVYLCASSLDSGAYTGELFFGEGSRLTVL.

The CDR3 sequence is CASRGRDSPGELFF. Here the CDR3 DNA reads TGTGCCAGCAGGGGCAGGGACAGCCCTGGGGAGCTGTTTTTT. V usage is TRBV7-9 and J usage is TRBJ2-2, with 7 bases fitting TRBD1. CDR3 length: 14 residues. The V and J ends lost 6 bases and 8 bases, in that order; junction bases with no gene match: 9. Germline CDR1 reads SEHNR; CDR2 reads FQNEAQ (reference sequence).

The CDR3 bases are TGCGCCAGCAGGCCCGGGACAGGGTCCCTCTTCTCGAACACCGGGGAGCTGTTTTTT. Protein: CASRPGTGSLFSNTGELFF. V gene TRBV10-1 combines with J gene TRBJ2-2; 9 nucleotides line up with TRBD1. This CDR3 spans 19 amino acids. Per the germline V gene, CDR1 is WNHNN and CDR2 is SYGVQD (reference sequence). The V segment lost 6 bases and the J segment 0 bases; nucleotides outside the gene matches: 14.

The genes are TRBV11-2 and TRBJ1-2; no reliable D call. Germline V gives CDR1 SGHAT, CDR2 FQNNGV. Trimming removed 1 base at V and 2 bases at J, with 8 bases between. The CDR3 covers 14 residues. The CDR3 region has the DNA TGTGCCAGCAGCTTAGGGCGGAAAAACTATGGCTACACCTTC. This sequence encodes CASSLGRKNYGYTF.

The chain combines TRBV30 with TRBJ1-1, with D possibly being TRBD1 (5 bases). CDR3 length: 12 residues. CDR1 and CDR2 from the germline V gene are GTSNPN and SVGIG (reference sequence). The ends were cut back, 4 bases at V and 0 bases at J, with 6 bases in the middle. CDR3 loop: CAWTGLNTEAFF. The CDR3 bases are TGTGCCTGGACAGGGTTGAACACTGAAGCTTTCTTT.

The chain recombines TRBV9 with TRBJ1-4; D remains ambiguous. This CDR3 region has 14 residues. CDR1 is SGDLS and CDR2 is YYNGEE in the germline V gene. Trimming removed 1 base at V and 0 bases at J, with 4 bases between. CDR3 DNA: TGTGCCAGCAGCGTACAGGCAACTAATGAAAAACTGTTTTTT. Amino acid sequence: CASSVQATNEKLFF.

This clone has just one count. The chain carries TRBV4-3 and TRBJ2-7; a weak D match, TRBD1 (5 bases). Germline V gene data show CDR1 as LGHNA and CDR2 as YSLEER. This CDR3 comprises 14 residues. V shed 0 bases and J shed 3 bases, with 9 bases lying between them. The CDR3 DNA reads as TGCGCCAGCAGCCAAGAGACAGTCAGCTACGAGCAGTACTTC. Translated, it gives CASSQETVSYEQYF.

The gene calls are TRBV18 and TRBJ1-1; 11 bases are a match to TRBD1. This CDR3 has 16 amino acids. Germline CDR1 is KGHSH and CDR2 is LQKENI. With V trimmed by 3 bases and J by 5 bases, 8 bases remained unmatched. The CDR3 here is CASSPQTGQGATEAFF. CDR3 bases: TGTGCCAGCTCACCCCAAACAGGACAGGGGGCAACTGAAGCTTTCTTT.

The chain is built from TRBV4-2 and TRBJ1-2; TRBD1 might be the D (6 bases). Germline V lookup: CDR1 LGHNA, CDR2 YNFKEQ. The CDR3 is 14 residues long. Trimming took off 6 bases at V and 0 bases at J, with 11 bases between the two ends. CDR3 DNA sequence: TGTGCCAGCAGTTGGGAGGGGGCTAACTATGGCTACACCTTC. Its translation: CASSWEGANYGYTF.

The V call is TRBV5-1, the J call TRBJ2-6; possibly TRBD2 for D (7 bases). Germline-derived CDR1 and CDR2 are SGHRS and YFSETQ. There are 13 residues in the CDR3. V lost 7 bases, J lost 8 bases, and 13 bases lay in between. In DNA form, the CDR3 reads TGCGCCAGCGGAGGGGGGGGTTCCAACGTCCTGACTTTC. It codes for CASGGGGSNVLTF.

This chain links TRBV13 with TRBJ2-7, with TRBD2 matching over 12 bases. The junction had 11 bases not matched to a gene; V was cut back by 4 bases and J by 7 bases. There are 16 residues in the CDR3. Germline loops: CDR1 PRHDT, CDR2 FYEKMQ (reference sequence). CDR3: CASSSERLAGAGEQYF. The CDR3 DNA is TGTGCCAGCAGCTCCGAACGACTAGCGGGAGCTGGAGAGCAGTACTTC.

The chain links TRBV5-1 to TRBJ2-1; 14 bases agree with TRBD2. CDR3 length: 17 residues. Looked up from germline, CDR1 is SGHRS and CDR2 is YFSETQ. V trimming: 4 bases; J trimming: 4 bases; junction bases outside the gene matches: 7. CDR3 nucleotide sequence: TGCGCCAGCAGCCCAGTAGGGACTAGCGGGGGTTACAATGAGCAGTTCTTC. Its translation is CASSPVGTSGGYNEQFF.

The chain links TRBV2 to TRBJ2-1, with D unclear. Germline loops: CDR1 SNHLY, CDR2 FYNNEI. The CDR3 is 14 residues long. V was shortened by 3 bases and J by 0 bases, with 6 bases between the two germline ends. The CDR3 region has the DNA TGTGCCAGCAGTGATCCGAGCTCCTACAATGAGCAGTTCTTC. Protein: CASSDPSSYNEQFF.

The J gene is TRBJ2-3, the V gene TRBV2, with 9 bases lining up with TRBD2. Unmatched junction bases numbered 7, after V lost 1 base and J lost 2 bases. The CDR3 loop spans 17 amino acids. Germline loops: CDR1 SNHLY, CDR2 FYNNEI. The CDR3 DNA reads TGTGCCAGCAGTGAAGGACTAGCGGTTGGGATCACAGATACGCAGTATTTT. This encodes CASSEGLAVGITDTQYF.

This chain links TRBV2 with TRBJ2-1; 7 bases map to TRBD2. There are 16 residues in the CDR3. CDR1 is SNHLY and CDR2 is FYNNEI in the germline V gene. V lost 3 bases and J lost 4; bases outside the gene matches: 9. In nucleotides, the CDR3 is TGTGCCAGCAGTGACGGGACTAACTTGCCATACAATGAGCAGTTCTTC. It is translated as CASSDGTNLPYNEQFF.

The rearrangement joins TRBV6-1 to TRBJ1-5; maybe TRBD1 (5 bases). The length of the CDR3 is 14 residues. Germline loops: CDR1 MNHNS, CDR2 SASEGT. V was trimmed by 7 bases and J by 6 bases, leaving 16 bases between them. The CDR3 DNA follows: TGTGCCAGCAAGGTCAGGGAAGGCGGTCAGCCCCAGCATTTT. Translation: CASKVREGGQPQHF.

This chain connects TRBV2 to TRBJ1-2, with unresolved D. Trimming took off 1 base at V and 0 bases at J, with 6 bases between the two ends. This CDR3 has 14 residues. Germline assignment: CDR1 SNHLY and CDR2 FYNNEI. In DNA, the CDR3 is TGTGCCAGCAGTGAAGGTTTATCTAACTATGGCTACACCTTC. Translating gives CASSEGLSNYGYTF.

The V gene is TRBV9, the J gene TRBJ2-7; D is perhaps TRBD1 (6 bases). V was trimmed by 3 bases and J by 0 bases, leaving 16 bases between them. The V gene's germline CDR1 is SGDLS and CDR2 YYNGEE. The CDR3 totals 16 residues. This chain's CDR3 is CASSADGRGPSYEQYF. In nucleotides, the CDR3 is TGTGCCAGCAGCGCCGACGGCAGGGGACCCTCCTACGAGCAGTACTTC.

The chain employs TRBV6-5 and TRBJ2-1; D gene ambiguous. Germline loops: CDR1 MNHEY, CDR2 SVGAGI. V was pared by 2 bases and J by 8 bases, with 13 bases between. The CDR3 spans 14 residues. Here the CDR3 reads CASSYNLVIHEQFF. CDR3 bases: TGTGCCAGCAGTTACAATCTAGTCATCCATGAGCAGTTCTTC.

The chain carries TRBV2 and TRBJ2-1, with TRBD2 matching over 9 bases. CDR1 and CDR2 (germline): SNHLY, FYNNEI. The CDR3 totals 15 residues. Trimming cost V 3 bases and J 10 bases; bases outside gene matches: 10. The CDR3 protein is CASSDVSGGLKEQFF. The DNA of the CDR3 is TGTGCCAGCAGTGATGTTAGCGGGGGTCTAAAAGAGCAGTTCTTC.

This clone came up once. The same CDR3 arises from other DNA sequences in this sample as well. The V gene is TRBV5-4, the J gene TRBJ1-4, with D tentatively TRBD1 (5 bases). Trimming shortened V by 2 bases and J by 1 base, and 6 bases separated the two germline ends. CDR3 size: 14 residues. CDR1 is SGHNT, CDR2 YYREEE, per germline (reference sequence). For the CDR3, the DNA is TGTGCCAGCAGCTTTCAGGGAACTAATGAAAAACTGTTTTTT. Encoded protein: CASSFQGTNEKLFF.

The chain couples TRBV7-6 to TRBJ2-7; possibly TRBD2 for D (6 bases). Germline V gene lookup returns CDR1 SGHVS and CDR2 FNYEAQ. Deletions cut 4 bases from V and 9 bases from J, with 34 bases between. The CDR3 sequence is 19 residues long. The CDR3 DNA follows: TGTGCCAGCAGCTCGGTCCCCCAGTCGTCGGGGGTTCTACCTTGGGGGCAGTACTTC. Encoded protein: CASSSVPQSSGVLPWGQYF.

The V and J genes are TRBV19 and TRBJ1-1, with 10 positions matching TRBD1. V lost 1 base and J lost 4; bases outside the gene matches: 3. The length of the CDR3 is 15 residues. Looked up from germline, CDR1 is LNHDA and CDR2 is SQIVND (reference sequence). CDR3 DNA: TGTGCCAGTAGTATAGGGGACAGGGGAGTCACTGAAGCTTTCTTT. Its protein is CASSIGDRGVTEAFF.

The chain carries TRBV5-1 and TRBJ1-2, with D tentatively TRBD1 (6 bases). Germline loops: CDR1 SGHRS, CDR2 YFSETQ. CDR3 size: 15 residues. V was clipped by 4 bases and J by 2 bases, with 15 bases between them. CDR3 bases: TGCGCCAGCAGCCCCACCGGGACAAAAAACTATGGCTACACCTTC. Translation gives CASSPTGTKNYGYTF.

The chain carries TRBV4-2 and TRBJ2-5; 15 nucleotides match TRBD2. The CDR3 is 20 amino acids. The germline V gene has CDR1 LGHNA and CDR2 YNFKEQ. The junction had 15 bases not matched to a gene; V was cut back by 3 bases and J by 4 bases. CDR3 loop: CASSQDRLGLAGGVRETQYF. CDR3 DNA: TGTGCCAGCAGCCAGGATCGCCTGGGACTAGCGGGGGGCGTGCGAGAGACCCAGTACTTC.